This passage covers 14 T cell receptor beta chains from one sample sequenced in a study of shared clonotypes between healthy human individuals. The naive CD8 population came from CD45RO-negative cells selected for CCR7, without terminally differentiated effector memory CD45RA+ cells. Repertoires were generated with immunoSEQ multiplex PCR, while TCRdb's copy carries only in-frame clones and drops some. This sample carries approximately 2,200,000 clones, about 93% of them seen once, and the ten largest clones take 1.5% to 2%. Material: naive CD8+ T cells from PBMCs. These receptors were taken from a man younger than 35 in good health. Some clones in this sample may be carry-over from other donors' samples.

The chain uses TRBV4-3 and TRBJ2-3, with unresolved D. The germline V gene has CDR1 LGHNA and CDR2 YSLEER. The germline V and J ends were trimmed by 0 bases and 0 bases, with 10 bases remaining between them. The CDR3 is 16 residues long. CDR3 DNA sequence: TGCGCCAGCAGCCAAGATACCAGGCGGAGCACAGATACGCAGTATTTT. Protein product: CASSQDTRRSTDTQYF.

V is TRBV9 and J is TRBJ2-3, with D hard to call. CDR3 size: 10 residues. CDR1 is SGDLS and CDR2 is YYNGEE in the germline V gene. The V and J ends lost 8 bases and 6 bases respectively, with 7 bases between them. The CDR3 protein is CARGTDTQYF. The CDR3 DNA reads as TGTGCCAGGGGTACCGATACGCAGTATTTT.

This clone was seen more than once but under ten times. The chain carries TRBV5-1 and TRBJ1-1; D may be TRBD1 (5 bases). CDR1 SGHRS and CDR2 YFSETQ come from the germline V gene. The CDR3 sequence is 13 residues long. V lost 3 bases to trimming and J lost 4 bases, with 10 bases between them. The CDR3 region is CASSYHGGTEAFF. CDR3 nucleotide sequence: TGCGCCAGCAGCTACCACGGGGGCACTGAAGCTTTCTTT.

The table lists this clone with a count of one. This chain uses TRBV27 with TRBJ2-3, with D possibly being TRBD1 or TRBD2 (5 bases each). V was pared by 2 bases and J by 1 base, with 13 bases between. The CDR3 is made up of 16 amino acids. Germline V lookup: CDR1 MNHEY, CDR2 SMNVEV (reference sequence). CDR3 sequence reads: CASSLMGTAGTDTQYF. CDR3 DNA sequence: TGTGCCAGCAGTTTAATGGGGACGGCAGGCACAGATACGCAGTATTTT.

Remarks on this clone: In the same sample, other DNA sequences code for this CDR3. The chain employs TRBV4-3 and TRBJ1-3, with D uncertain. Germline V gene data show CDR1 as LGHNA and CDR2 as YSLEER. CDR3 length: 15 residues. Trimming removed 0 bases from V and 1 base from J, with 7 bases in between. CDR3 in amino acids: CASSQDRTSGNTIYF. The DNA for the CDR3 is TGCGCCAGCAGCCAAGATAGGACTTCTGGAAACACCATATATTTT.

The chain couples TRBV9 to TRBJ2-5, with 8 bases that match TRBD1. This CDR3 region has 13 residues. In germline, CDR1 is SGDLS, CDR2 YYNGEE. Trimming at V came to 5 bases and at J to 3 bases, leaving 3 bases not matched to a gene. The DNA for the CDR3 is TGTGCCAGCAGATCACAGGGGGAAGAGACCCAGTACTTC. Residues: CASRSQGEETQYF.

This chain connects TRBV19 to TRBJ2-1; D possibly uses TRBD1 or TRBD2 (5 bases each). From germline, CDR1 is LNHDA and CDR2 SQIVND (reference sequence). This CDR3 comprises 13 residues. V gave up 4 bases and J gave up 5 bases, with 9 bases separating them. The CDR3 nucleotides read TGTGCCAGTAGTAGAGGGACCGACAATGAGCAGTTCTTC. Its protein is CASSRGTDNEQFF.

V usage is TRBV11-2 and J usage is TRBJ2-1, with 8 bases fitting TRBD2. The CDR3 is 16 amino acids. V gave up 5 bases and J gave up 5 bases; unmatched junction bases: 11. CDR1 SGHAT and CDR2 FQNNGV come from the germline V gene. The CDR3 sequence: CASSPTSGSVNNEQFF. The CDR3 nucleotides read TGTGCCAGCAGCCCTACAAGCGGGAGCGTCAACAATGAGCAGTTCTTC.

The chain has TRBV19 and TRBJ1-5; no clear D. V dropped 5 bases and J dropped 5 bases, with 16 bases sitting between them. Germline CDR1 and CDR2: LNHDA and SQIVND (reference sequence). The CDR3 runs to 15 residues. The chain's CDR3 is CASSPGTSGYQPQHF. The CDR3 region has the DNA TGTGCCAGTAGTCCGGGCACGAGTGGGTATCAGCCCCAGCATTTT.

The V gene is TRBV15, the J gene TRBJ1-2, with D perhaps matching TRBD1 (5 bases). The CDR3 totals 15 residues. The germline CDR1 and CDR2 sequences are LNHNV and YYDKDF (reference sequence). V was shortened by 2 bases and J by 3 bases, with 13 bases between the two germline ends. Here the CDR3 DNA reads TGTGCCACCAGCAGACAGGGTCGGGGGGACTATGGCTACACCTTC. Encoded protein: CATSRQGRGDYGYTF.

J is TRBJ2-6 and V is TRBV9, with D possibly being TRBD2 (5 bases). Trimming removed 4 bases at V and 2 bases at J, with 25 bases between. Germline lookup yields CDR1 SGDLS and CDR2 YYNGEE. The length of the CDR3 is 20 residues. CDR3 in DNA: TGTGCCAGCAGCCCCAGCTACCGGGCCTCTTCGGAGGCTGGGGCCAACGTCCTGACTTTC. It specifies CASSPSYRASSEAGANVLTF. Drawing the rest from reference TRBV9 and TRBJ2-6, the complete variable domain is DSGVTQTPKHLITATGQRVTLRCSPRSGDLSVYWYQQSLDQGLQFLIQYYNGEERAKGNILERFSAQQFPDLHSELNLSSLELGDSALYFCASSPSYRASSEAGANVLTFGAGSRLTVL.

The chain combines TRBV5-6 with TRBJ2-7, with D tentatively TRBD1 or TRBD2 (5 bases each). Germline V lookup: CDR1 SGHDT, CDR2 YYEEEE. The CDR3 has 14 amino acids. Trimming shortened V by 4 bases and J by 3 bases, and 14 bases separated the two germline ends. CDR3 coding DNA: TGTGCCAGCAGCCATGGGGGACCTCACTACGAGCAGTACTTC. The encoded protein is CASSHGGPHYEQYF.

The CDR3 DNA reads TGTGCCAGTAGTATACGGACTAGCAACGAGTTCCACACCGGGGAGCTGTTTTTT. It is translated as CASSIRTSNEFHTGELFF. The chain is built from TRBV19 and TRBJ2-2; 8 bases agree with TRBD2. The CDR3 is made up of 18 amino acids. Germline trimming cut 2 bases from V and 3 bases from J; bases unmatched to any gene: 11. Germline V gene data show CDR1 as LNHDA and CDR2 as SQIVND (reference sequence).

The rearrangement uses TRBV7-2 and TRBJ2-3; 10 nucleotides align to TRBD1. V dropped 4 bases and J dropped 3; count of bases not matched to a gene: 4. The CDR3 has 15 amino acids. Germline CDR1 SGHTA, CDR2 FQGNSA. Here the CDR3 reads CASSSRDRGTDTQYF. The CDR3 DNA follows: TGTGCCAGCAGCTCCCGGGACAGGGGAACAGATACGCAGTATTTT. Full variable domain (missing parts from reference TRBV7-2 and TRBJ2-3): GAGVSQSPSNKVTEKGKDVELRCDPISGHTALYWYRQSLGQGLEFLIYFQGNSAPDKSGLPSDRFSAERTGGSVSTLTIQRTQQEDSAVYLCASSSRDRGTDTQYFGPGTRLTVL.